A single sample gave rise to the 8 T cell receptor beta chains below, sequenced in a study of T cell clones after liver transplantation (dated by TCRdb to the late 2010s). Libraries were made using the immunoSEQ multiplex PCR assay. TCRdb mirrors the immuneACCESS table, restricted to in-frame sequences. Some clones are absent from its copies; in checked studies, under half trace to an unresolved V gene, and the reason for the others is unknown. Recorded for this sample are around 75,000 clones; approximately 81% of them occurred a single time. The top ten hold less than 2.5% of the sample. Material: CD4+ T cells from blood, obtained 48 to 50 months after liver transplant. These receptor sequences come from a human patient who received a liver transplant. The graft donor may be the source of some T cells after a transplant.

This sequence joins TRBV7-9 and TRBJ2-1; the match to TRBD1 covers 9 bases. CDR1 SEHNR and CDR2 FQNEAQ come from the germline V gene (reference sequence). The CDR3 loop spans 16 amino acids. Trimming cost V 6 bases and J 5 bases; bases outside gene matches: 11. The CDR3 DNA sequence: TGTGCCAGCAGTCCCCCTCCGGGACAGGGCAACAATGAGCAGTTCTTC. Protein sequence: CASSPPPGQGNNEQFF. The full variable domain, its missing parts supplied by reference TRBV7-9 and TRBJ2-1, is DTGVSQNPRHKITKRGQNVTFRCDPISEHNRLYWYRQTLGQGPEFLTYFQNEAQLEKSRLLSDRFSAERPKGSFSTLEIQRTEQGDSAMYLCASSPPPGQGNNEQFFGPGTRLTVL.

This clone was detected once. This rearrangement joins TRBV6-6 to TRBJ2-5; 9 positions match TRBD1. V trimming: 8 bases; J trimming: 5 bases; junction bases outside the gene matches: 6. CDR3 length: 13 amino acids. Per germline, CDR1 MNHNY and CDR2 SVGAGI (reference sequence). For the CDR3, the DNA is TGTGCCAGCTTACAGGGGGCCAGTGAGACCCAGTACTTC. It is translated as CASLQGASETQYF.

In nucleotides, the CDR3 is TGTGCCAGCAGCTTATCCCTAGCGGGAGGATTTTACAATGAGCAGTTCTTC. Its protein is CASSLSLAGGFYNEQFF. The chain combines TRBV11-3 with TRBJ2-1; 11 bases agree with TRBD2. V lost 2 bases, J lost 4 bases, and 7 bases stayed unmatched. This CDR3 has 17 amino acids. Germline V gives CDR1 SGHNT, CDR2 YENEEA. The full variable domain, with the rest looked up from reference TRBV11-3 and TRBJ2-1, is EAGVVQSPRYKIIEKKQPVAFWCNPISGHNTLYWYLQNLGQGPELLIRYENEEAVDDSQLPKDRFSAERLKGVDSTLKIQPAELGDSAVYLCASSLSLAGGFYNEQFFGPGTRLTVL.

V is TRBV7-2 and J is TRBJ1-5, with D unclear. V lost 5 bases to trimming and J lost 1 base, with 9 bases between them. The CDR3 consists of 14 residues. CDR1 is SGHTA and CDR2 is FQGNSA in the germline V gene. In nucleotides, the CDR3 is TGTGCCAGCAGCCTTCTCATGAGCAATCAGCCCCAGCATTTT. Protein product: CASSLLMSNQPQHF.

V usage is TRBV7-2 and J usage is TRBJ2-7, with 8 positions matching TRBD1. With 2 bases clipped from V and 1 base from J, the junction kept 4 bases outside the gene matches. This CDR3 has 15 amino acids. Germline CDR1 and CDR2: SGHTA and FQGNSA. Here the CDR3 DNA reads TGTGCCAGCAGCTTAAGGCAGGGGGCATCCTACGAGCAGTACTTC. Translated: CASSLRQGASYEQYF. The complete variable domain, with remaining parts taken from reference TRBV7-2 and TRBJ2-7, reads GAGVSQSPSNKVTEKGKDVELRCDPISGHTALYWYRQSLGQGLEFLIYFQGNSAPDKSGLPSDRFSAERTGGSVSTLTIQRTQQEDSAVYLCASSLRQGASYEQYFGPGTRLTVT.

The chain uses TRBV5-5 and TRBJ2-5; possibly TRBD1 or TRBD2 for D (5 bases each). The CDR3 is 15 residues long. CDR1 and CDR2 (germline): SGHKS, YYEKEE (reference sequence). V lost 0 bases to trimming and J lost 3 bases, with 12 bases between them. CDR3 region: CASSLVGTLEETQYF. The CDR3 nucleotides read TGTGCCAGCAGCTTGGTAGGGACGTTGGAAGAGACCCAGTACTTC. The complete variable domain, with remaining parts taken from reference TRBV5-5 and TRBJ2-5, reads DAGVTQSPTHLIKTRGQQVTLRCSPISGHKSVSWYQQVLGQGPQFIFQYYEKEERGRGNFPDRFSARQFPNYSSELNVNALLLGDSALYLCASSLVGTLEETQYFGPGTRLLVL.

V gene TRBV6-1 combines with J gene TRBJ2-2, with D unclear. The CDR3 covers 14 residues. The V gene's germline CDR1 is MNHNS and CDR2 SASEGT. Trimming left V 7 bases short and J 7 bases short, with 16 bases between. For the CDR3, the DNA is TGTGCCAGCACCTCTATCATGGGTCTCGGGGAGCTGTTTTTT. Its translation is CASTSIMGLGELFF.

CDR3: CASRPTLNTGELFF. CDR3 in DNA: TGTGCCAGCAGACCGACCTTAAACACCGGGGAGCTGTTTTTT. The chain combines TRBV11-2 with TRBJ2-2, with no clear D. The CDR3 loop spans 14 amino acids. V was cut by 6 bases and J by 2 bases, with 10 bases left in between. The V gene's germline CDR1 is SGHAT and CDR2 FQNNGV.